The sequence of this T cell receptor beta chain was determined in a study of tumor-infiltrating lymphocytes in localized non-small cell lung cancer. Broader study findings: Different pieces of the same tissue went to different assays, confounding technical variation with intratumor heterogeneity.

Libraries were prepared by immunoSEQ multiplex PCR; TCRdb keeps only in-frame clonotypes and omits some of them. This table has around 13,000 clones, more than 65% appearing once. CDR1 is SNHLY, CDR2 FYNNEI, per germline. The CDR3 has 13 amino acids. V gave up 5 bases and J gave up 2 bases, with 9 bases separating them. With respect to this clone: Its target is unknown.

The V call is TRBV2, the J call TRBJ1-1; D is perhaps TRBD1 (5 bases). The sequence was collected from a human donor with non-small cell lung cancer. The sequencing sample was made of lung tumor tissue. In nucleotides, the CDR3 is TGTGCCAGCAGTCGGGACGGAAACACTGAAGCTTTCTTT. As protein: CASSRDGNTEAFF.